The clone carrying this T cell receptor beta chain was recorded a few times. The data belong to a study of T cells after yellow fever vaccination. Background on the study: Researchers used SMART-Seq v4 Ultra Low Input to prepare fractions that had low cell numbers. Study results and limitations: Sorted repertoires could include abundant contaminating clonotypes from bulk cells. Among primary-vaccination clones, most reappeared after the booster, at around 97% for CD4 and roughly 88% for CD8.

TCRdb redid the calling of the 5' RACE reads with MiXCR, one entry per CDR3 protein. The top ten clones hold 8.5% to 12% of a sample with about 46,000 distinct CDR3 sequences, 6% to 7% of them seen once. V lost 4 bases and J lost 1, with 10 bases in between. The CDR3 is 14 residues long. Germline CDR1 MNHEY, CDR2 SVGAGI. The receptor's source is a man aged 25 to 40 who received the YFV17D yellow fever vaccine. Here the sequenced sample was PBMCs, either bulk or a sorted T-cell subset (CD4+, CD8+, memory, or dextramer-sorted; not recorded which), taken 45 days after the yellow fever booster vaccination. The rearrangement links TRBV6-5 to TRBJ2-5; tentatively, D is TRBD2 (5 bases). CDR3 sequence: CASSSKTTQETQYF. The CDR3 region has the DNA TGTGCCAGCAGTTCAAAGACTACCCAAGAGACCCAGTACTTC.